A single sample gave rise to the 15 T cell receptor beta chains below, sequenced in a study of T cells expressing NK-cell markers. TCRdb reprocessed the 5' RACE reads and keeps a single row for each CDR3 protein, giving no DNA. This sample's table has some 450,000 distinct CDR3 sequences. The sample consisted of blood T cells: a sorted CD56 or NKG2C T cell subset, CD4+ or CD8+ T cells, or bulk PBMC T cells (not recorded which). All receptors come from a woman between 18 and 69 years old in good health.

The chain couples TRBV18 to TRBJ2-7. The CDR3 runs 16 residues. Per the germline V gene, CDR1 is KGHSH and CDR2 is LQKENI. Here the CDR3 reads CASSPRGVQSAYEQYF.

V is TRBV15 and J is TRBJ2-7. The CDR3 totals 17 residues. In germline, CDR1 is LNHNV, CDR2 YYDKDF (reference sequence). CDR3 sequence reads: CATSRDPWSQASYEQYF.

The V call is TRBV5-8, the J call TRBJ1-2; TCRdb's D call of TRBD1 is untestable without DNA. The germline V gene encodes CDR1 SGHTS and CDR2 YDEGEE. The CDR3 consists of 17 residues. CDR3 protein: CASRSTGWDPDGYGYTF. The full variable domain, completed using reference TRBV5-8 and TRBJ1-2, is EAGVTQSPTHLIKTRGQQATLRCSPISGHTSVYWYQQALGLGLQFLLWYDEGEERNRGNFPPRFSGRQFPNYSSELNVNALELEDSALYLCASRSTGWDPDGYGYTFGSGTRLTVV.

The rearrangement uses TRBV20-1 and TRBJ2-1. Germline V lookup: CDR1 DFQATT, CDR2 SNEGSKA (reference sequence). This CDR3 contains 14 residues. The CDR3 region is CSAEERESLDEQFF.

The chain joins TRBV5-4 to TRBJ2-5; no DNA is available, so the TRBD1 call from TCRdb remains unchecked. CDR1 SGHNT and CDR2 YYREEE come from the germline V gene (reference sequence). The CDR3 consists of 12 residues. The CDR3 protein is CASSLDSVGGHF.

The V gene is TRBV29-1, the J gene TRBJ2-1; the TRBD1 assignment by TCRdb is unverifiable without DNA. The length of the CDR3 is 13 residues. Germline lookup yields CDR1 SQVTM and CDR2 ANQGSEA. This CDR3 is CSCPGEVYNEQFF.

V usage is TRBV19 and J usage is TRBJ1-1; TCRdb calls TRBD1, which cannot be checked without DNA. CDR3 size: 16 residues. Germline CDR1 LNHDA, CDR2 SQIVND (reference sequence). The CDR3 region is CASSILGRGRSTEAFF.

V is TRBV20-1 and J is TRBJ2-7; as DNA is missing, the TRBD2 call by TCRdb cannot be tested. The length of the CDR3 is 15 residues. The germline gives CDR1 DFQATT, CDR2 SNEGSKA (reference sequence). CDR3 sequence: CSARDLREGPWEQYF.

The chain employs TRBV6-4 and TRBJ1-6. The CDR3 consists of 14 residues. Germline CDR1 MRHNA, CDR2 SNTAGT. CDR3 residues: CASSYSPGNSPLHF.

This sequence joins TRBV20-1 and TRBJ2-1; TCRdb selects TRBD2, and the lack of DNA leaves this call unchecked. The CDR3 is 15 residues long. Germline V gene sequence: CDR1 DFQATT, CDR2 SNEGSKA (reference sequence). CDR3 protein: CSPYTTSGSYNEQFF.

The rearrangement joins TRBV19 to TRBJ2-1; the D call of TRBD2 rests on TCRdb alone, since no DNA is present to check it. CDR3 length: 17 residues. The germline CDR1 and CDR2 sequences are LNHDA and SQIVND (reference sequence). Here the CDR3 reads CASSIGGSGSFYNEQFF.

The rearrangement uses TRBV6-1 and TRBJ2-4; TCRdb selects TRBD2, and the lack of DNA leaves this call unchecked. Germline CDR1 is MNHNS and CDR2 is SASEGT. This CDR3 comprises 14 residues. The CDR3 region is CASSIQRERNIQYF.

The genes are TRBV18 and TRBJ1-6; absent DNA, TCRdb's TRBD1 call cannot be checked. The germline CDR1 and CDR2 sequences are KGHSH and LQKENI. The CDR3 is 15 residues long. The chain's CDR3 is CASSPMTGNNSPLHF.

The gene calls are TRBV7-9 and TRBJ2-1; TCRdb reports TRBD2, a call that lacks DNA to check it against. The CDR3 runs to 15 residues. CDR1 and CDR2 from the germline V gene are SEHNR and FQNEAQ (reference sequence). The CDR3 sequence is CVSSLTSGSYNEQFF. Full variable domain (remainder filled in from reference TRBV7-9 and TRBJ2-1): DTGVSQNPRHKITKRGQNVTFRCDPISEHNRLYWYRQTLGQGPEFLTYFQNEAQLEKSRLLSDRFSAERPKGSFSTLEIQRTEQGDSAMYLCVSSLTSGSYNEQFFGPGTRLTVL.

The chain's CDR3 is CASSRSTGDVLYGYTF. The genes are TRBV18 and TRBJ1-2; the TCRdb call, TRBD1, lacks DNA for checking. The V gene's germline CDR1 is KGHSH and CDR2 LQKENI. The CDR3 is made up of 16 amino acids.